This T cell receptor (beta chain) was observed in a study of human T cells and chemical hapten exposure. Study in general: Per-sample TCR yield variation was attributed mainly to small pooled library volume differences.

In the source study's methods: 90,000 to 100,000 TCRs per sample was the median, with a range of roughly 23,224 to 690,600. TCRdb passed the RACE reads through MiXCR, listing each CDR3 protein once. Here the V and J calls rest on TCRdb's processing, not on the authors' analysis. Seen here are approximately 97,000 distinct CDR3 sequences, roughly 27% observed once, and the top ten hold approximately 10%. The length of the CDR3 is 14 residues. Germline CDR1 reads SGHKS; CDR2 reads YYEKEE (reference sequence). The germline V and J ends were trimmed by 0 bases and 5 bases, with 10 bases remaining between them. Comment on this clonotype: What it binds is not known.

Time point described: patch test 3, about 24 weeks after DPC sensitization. As to treatment: therapeutic diphenylcyclopropenone sensitization with weekly scalp DPC. The donor pool consisted of alopecia patients aged 18 to 70 years, considered suitable for DPC. Whole-study findings and limits: TCRs above 1 in 1000 frequency stayed constant with DPC sensitization.

The chain links TRBV5-5 to TRBJ2-3, with a weak D call TRBD1 (5 bases). Sample: whole blood, taken in connection with sensitization to the hapten diphenylcyclopropenone (DPC). This TCR was recovered from a man aged 40-50 years with alopecia areata. Some clones in this sample may be carry-over from other donors' samples. CDR3 nucleotides: TGTGCCAGCAGCTTGGGACAGTACCGAGATACGCAGTATTTT. Encoded protein: CASSLGQYRDTQYF. Combining the CDR3 with reference TRBV5-5 and TRBJ2-3 gives the whole variable domain DAGVTQSPTHLIKTRGQQVTLRCSPISGHKSVSWYQQVLGQGPQFIFQYYEKEERGRGNFPDRFSARQFPNYSSELNVNALLLGDSALYLCASSLGQYRDTQYFGPGTRLTVL.